This T cell receptor beta chain emerged from a study of blood T cell repertoires in COVID-19. The wider study: Nucleic acid was either cDNA or gDNA, and it came from T cells, B-cell-depleted T cells, or PBMCs.

Some clones are missing from TCRdb's copy, which holds only in-frame ones; the method was immunoSEQ multiplex PCR. The sample includes hundreds of thousands of clones, roughly 90% of them seen just once. Categorization into cohorts depended on clinical history that participants reported. Germline CDR1 SGDLS, CDR2 YYNGEE. This CDR3 spans 16 amino acids. Trimming removed 4 bases from V and 1 base from J, with 17 bases in between. The sample consisted of PBMCs or T cells enriched from blood (not recorded which). This receptor was obtained from a woman aged 25 to 39 who had recovered from COVID-19. V gene TRBV9 combines with J gene TRBJ1-1; D is possibly TRBD1 (6 bases). CDR3 protein: CASSSQGAGGNTEAFF. In DNA, the CDR3 is TGTGCCAGCAGCTCACAGGGCGCGGGCGGGAACACTGAAGCTTTCTTT.